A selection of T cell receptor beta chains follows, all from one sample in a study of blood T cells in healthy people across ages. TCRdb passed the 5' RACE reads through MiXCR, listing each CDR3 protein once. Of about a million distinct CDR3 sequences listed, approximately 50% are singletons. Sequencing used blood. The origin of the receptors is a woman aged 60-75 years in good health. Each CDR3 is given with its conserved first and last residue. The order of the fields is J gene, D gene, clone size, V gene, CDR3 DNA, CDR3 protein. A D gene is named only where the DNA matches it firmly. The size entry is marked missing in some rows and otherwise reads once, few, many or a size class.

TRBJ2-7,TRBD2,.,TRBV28,TGTGCCAGCAGTTCGACAACTAGCGGGAGATCTTCAGTCGAGCAGTACTTC,CASSSTTSGRSSVEQYF
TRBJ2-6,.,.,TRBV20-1,TGCAGTGCTAGTGACACCTCTGGGGCCAACGTCCTGACTTTC,CSASDTSGANVLTF
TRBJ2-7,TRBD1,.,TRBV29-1,TGCAGCGTTGAGATCCCAAGTAAAGCTGTAACATTGTGGGGACAGGGGGCAGTTCCCCACGAGCAGTACTTC,CSVEIPSKAVTLWGQGAVPHEQYF
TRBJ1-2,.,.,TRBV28,TGTGCCACCAACCGGGACCTCGATTTTGGCTACACCTTC,CATNRDLDFGYTF
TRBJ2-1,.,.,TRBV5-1,TGCGCCAGCAGCTTGGGGGGCGGTACCTACAATGAGCAGTTCTTC,CASSLGGGTYNEQFF
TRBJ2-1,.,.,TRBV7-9,TGTGCCAGCAGCCCCGATGGGGGCAATGAGCAGTTCTTC,CASSPDGGNEQFF
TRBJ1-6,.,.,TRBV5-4,TGTGCCAGCAGCTCCGTGGGTTCACCCCTCCACTTT,CASSSVGSPLHF
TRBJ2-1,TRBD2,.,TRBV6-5,TGTGCCAGCAGTTATGTGGCGGGAGGGGCGTATGAGCAGTTCTTC,CASSYVAGGAYEQFF
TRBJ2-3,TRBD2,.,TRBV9,TGTGCCAGCAGCGCCAATAGCGGGATTAGCACAGATACGCAGTATTTT,CASSANSGISTDTQYF
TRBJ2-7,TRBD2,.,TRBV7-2,TGTGCCAGCAGCTTAGTAGCGGGGGGAAGCTCCTACGAGCAGTACTTC,CASSLVAGGSSYEQYF
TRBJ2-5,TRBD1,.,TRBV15,TGTACCACCAGCGGTTGGGACAGGGGGCTCCTTTGGGAGACCCAGTACTTC,CTTSGWDRGLLWETQYF
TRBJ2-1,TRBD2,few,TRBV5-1,TGCGCCAGCAGCTCCCGAGCGGGAGGGCCCAATGAGCAGTTCTTC,CASSSRAGGPNEQFF
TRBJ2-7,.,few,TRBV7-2,TGTGCCAGCAGCAACTCTTTTTACGAGCAGTACTTC,CASSNSFYEQYF
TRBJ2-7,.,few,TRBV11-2,TGTGCCAGCAGCCCCGGTCGAAACGCCTACGAGCAGTACTTC,CASSPGRNAYEQYF
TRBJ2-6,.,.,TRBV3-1,TGTGCCAGCGTCAGGAGCTCTGGGGCCGACGTCCTGACTTTC,CASVRSSGADVLTF
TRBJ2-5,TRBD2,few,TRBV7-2,TGTGCCAGCAGCGCATCTAGCGGCCAAGAGACCCAGTACTTC,CASSASSGQETQYF
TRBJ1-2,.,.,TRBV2,TGTGCCAGCAGTGAAGCGCTATGGGGGACCTATGGCTACACCTTC,CASSEALWGTYGYTF
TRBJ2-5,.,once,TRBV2,TGTGCCAGCAGTGCTTCCCGCGAAGAGACCCAGTACTTC,CASSASREETQYF
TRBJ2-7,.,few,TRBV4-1,TGCGCCAGCAGCCAAGTTCAGGCCGACTACGAGCAGTACTTC,CASSQVQADYEQYF
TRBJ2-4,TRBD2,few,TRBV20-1,TGCAGTGCGGAAGGAGCGGGAGTTGGAAACATTCAGTACTTC,CSAEGAGVGNIQYF
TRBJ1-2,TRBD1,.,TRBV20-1,TGCAGTGTCCCCGGGACAGGGCACTGTGGCTACACCTTC,CSVPGTGHCGYTF
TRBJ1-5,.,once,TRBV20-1,TGCAGTGCTGGGACCGCCAGAGCCTATAGCAATCAGCCCCAGCATTTT,CSAGTARAYSNQPQHF
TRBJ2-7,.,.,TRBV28,TGTGCCACCAAACGGACGGAACACTACGAGCAGTACTTC,CATKRTEHYEQYF
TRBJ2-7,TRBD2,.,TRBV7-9,TGTGCCAGCAGCTTAGCCTCGGGACTAGCTCTATACGAGCAGTACTTC,CASSLASGLALYEQYF
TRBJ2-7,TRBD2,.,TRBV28,TGTGCCAGCAGTTTACCAGCGGGAGCCTACGAGCAGTACTTC,CASSLPAGAYEQYF
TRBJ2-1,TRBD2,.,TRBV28,TGTGCCAGCAGTTCGCCCGGACTAGCGGGAGGGGACAATGAGCAGTTCTTC,CASSSPGLAGGDNEQFF
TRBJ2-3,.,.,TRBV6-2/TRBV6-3,TGTGCCAGCCAGACTAGTTTTCCTAGCACAGATACGCAGTATTTT,CASQTSFPSTDTQYF
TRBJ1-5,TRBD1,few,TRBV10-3,TGTGCCACCCGGACAGGGGACTATAGCAATCAGCCCCAGCATTTT,CATRTGDYSNQPQHF
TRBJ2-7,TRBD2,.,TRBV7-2,TGTGCCAGCAGCCTTTTGCCTAGCGGGACCTACGAGCAGTACTTC,CASSLLPSGTYEQYF
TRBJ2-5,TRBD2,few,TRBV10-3,TGTGCCATCAGCAACGGGCGGGAGAGGGGAGAGACCCAGTACTTC,CAISNGRERGETQYF
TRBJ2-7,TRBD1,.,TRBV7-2,TGTGCCAGCAGCGGGGACAGGGCTCTAAATGAGCAGTACTTC,CASSGDRALNEQYF
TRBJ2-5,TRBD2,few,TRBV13,TGTGCCAGCAGCCTTAAGCGGGGGCGGACCCAAGAGACCCAGTACTTC,CASSLKRGRTQETQYF
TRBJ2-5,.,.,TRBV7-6,TGTGCCAGCAGCTTATTAGGCAGGGGGGGGACCCAGTACTTC,CASSLLGRGGTQYF
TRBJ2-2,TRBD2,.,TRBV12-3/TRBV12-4,TGTGCCAGCAGTCAGAATAGCGGGTTCACCGGGGAGCTGTTTTTT,CASSQNSGFTGELFF
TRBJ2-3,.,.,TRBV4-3,TGCGCCAGCAGCCAAGAAGGAGGAGCGGTTCGCACAGATACGCAGTATTTT,CASSQEGGAVRTDTQYF
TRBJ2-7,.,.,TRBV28,TGTGCCAGCAGTTCAACCCAAAATCAGGGCTACGAGCAGTACTTC,CASSSTQNQGYEQYF
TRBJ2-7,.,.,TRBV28,TGTGCCAGCCGCATTCACCCCCGCTACGAGCAGTACTTC,CASRIHPRYEQYF
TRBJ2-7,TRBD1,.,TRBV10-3,TGTGCCCTCAGTGACCCGCAGGGGGTCCGTCCCCAGGCACTCTCGCAGTACTTC,CALSDPQGVRPQALSQYF
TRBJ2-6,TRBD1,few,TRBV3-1,TGTGCCAGCAGCCTATTGATCCGGGACAGAAAGGCTGCCGTCCTGACTTTC,CASSLLIRDRKAAVLTF